A single sample is the source of the 15 T cell receptor beta chains below, sequenced in a study of monozygotic twins with inflammatory bowel disease (dated by TCRdb to between 2017 and 2020). The library was obtained by 5' RACE. Reads for this sample came from an Illumina HiSeq 2500. TCRdb reprocessed the reads and lists each CDR3 protein sequence as a single entry, with no DNA. The table of this sample itemizes approximately 120,000 distinct CDR3 sequences. Around 11% of the sample is held by the ten biggest clonotypes. Sequencing was done on a sample of blood. The receptors come from a human donor with ulcerative colitis or Crohn's disease, or a healthy co-twin of an affected twin (not recorded which).

The CDR3 protein is CASSPRQVPSGNTIYF. The rearrangement uses TRBV18 and TRBJ1-3; absent DNA, TCRdb's TRBD1 call cannot be checked. The CDR3 totals 16 residues. Germline V lookup: CDR1 KGHSH, CDR2 LQKENI.

This chain joins TRBV5-1 and TRBJ1-1; the TCRdb D gene call, TRBD1, has no DNA to confirm it. The CDR3 covers 14 residues. Germline CDR1 reads SGHRS; CDR2 reads YFSETQ. CDR3 protein: CASRSGTGNTEAFF.

J is TRBJ2-5 and V is TRBV14; TCRdb outputs TRBD1, but without DNA this stays unchecked. The CDR3 runs 15 residues. CDR1 is SGHDN, CDR2 FVKESK, per germline. The CDR3 protein is CASSYGTGKGQTQYF.

This chain links TRBV5-1 with TRBJ2-1; TCRdb proposes TRBD2, but this gene call is untestable without DNA. CDR3 size: 16 residues. The germline CDR1 and CDR2 sequences are SGHRS and YFSETQ. This CDR3 reads CASSFRTTNSYNEQFF. The full variable domain, its missing parts supplied by reference TRBV5-1 and TRBJ2-1, is KAGVTQTPRYLIKTRGQQVTLSCSPISGHRSVSWYQQTPGQGLQFLFEYFSETQRNKGNFPGRFSGRQFSNSRSEMNVSTLELGDSALYLCASSFRTTNSYNEQFFGPGTRLTVL.

This sequence joins TRBV5-1 and TRBJ1-1. Germline lookup yields CDR1 SGHRS and CDR2 YFSETQ. This CDR3 has 14 residues. The CDR3 is CASSLGVSLTEAFF.

The rearrangement uses TRBV9 and TRBJ2-1; TCRdb designates TRBD2, a call that cannot be tested without DNA. Germline V gene sequence: CDR1 SGDLS, CDR2 YYNGEE. The CDR3 has 16 amino acids. CDR3 in amino acids: CASSIDAGGPADEQFF.

The chain couples TRBV11-3 to TRBJ1-1. The CDR3 contains 15 residues. Looked up from germline, CDR1 is SGHNT and CDR2 is YENEEA. CDR3 sequence: CASSTLSGMNTEAFF.

The chain employs TRBV20-1 and TRBJ2-7. The germline V gene encodes CDR1 DFQATT and CDR2 SNEGSKA (reference sequence). CDR3 length: 12 residues. This CDR3 reads CSARDLKVEQYF.

The CDR3 here is CASSLWGGGFDHF. The rearrangement links TRBV5-6 to TRBJ1-5. The CDR3 is made up of 13 amino acids. Germline assignment: CDR1 SGHDT and CDR2 YYEEEE.

The genes are TRBV28 and TRBJ2-3; TCRdb designates TRBD1, a call that cannot be tested without DNA. The germline V gene has CDR1 MDHEN and CDR2 SYDVKM. This CDR3 has 15 amino acids. The CDR3 sequence is CASSFGDTPADTQYF.

The J gene is TRBJ2-5, the V gene TRBV10-3; the TCRdb call, TRBD2, lacks DNA for checking. Germline V lookup: CDR1 ENHRY, CDR2 SYGVKD. This CDR3 comprises 16 residues. This CDR3 is CAISESLAGGQETQYF.

This sequence joins TRBV5-6 and TRBJ2-7. The V gene's germline CDR1 is SGHDT and CDR2 YYEEEE. The CDR3 is 12 residues long. This CDR3 reads CASSYLNYEQYF.

The V call is TRBV5-1, the J call TRBJ2-5. Per germline, CDR1 SGHRS and CDR2 YFSETQ. The CDR3 is 14 amino acids. The CDR3 sequence is CASSLGRSQETQYF.

The chain employs TRBV12-3 or TRBV12-4 and TRBJ1-5. The CDR3 contains 14 residues. The chain's CDR3 is CASETAGSNQPQHF.

The chain is built from TRBV7-6 and TRBJ2-5. Germline CDR1 is SGHVS and CDR2 is FNYEAQ. The CDR3 is 13 amino acids. Here the CDR3 reads CASSLVRQETQYF.